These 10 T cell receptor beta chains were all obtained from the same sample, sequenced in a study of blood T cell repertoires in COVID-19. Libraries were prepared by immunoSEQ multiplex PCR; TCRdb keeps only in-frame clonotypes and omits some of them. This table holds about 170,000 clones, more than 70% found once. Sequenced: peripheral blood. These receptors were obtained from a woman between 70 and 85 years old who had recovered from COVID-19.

CDR3 DNA sequence: TGTGCCAGCTCCCCAGGGACAGGGGGCCGGGAGACCCAGTACTTC. This gives the protein CASSPGTGGRETQYF. J is TRBJ2-5 and V is TRBV18, with 12 bases aligning to TRBD1. Germline CDR1 and CDR2: KGHSH and LQKENI. The junction had 7 bases not matched to a gene; V was cut back by 6 bases and J by 5 bases. The CDR3 length is 15 residues. The entire variable domain, with the rest obtained from reference TRBV18 and TRBJ2-5, is as follows: NAGVMQNPRHLVRRRGQEARLRCSPMKGHSHVYWYRQLPEEGLKFMVYLQKENIIDESGMPKERFSAEFPKEGPSILRIQQVVRGDSAAYFCASSPGTGGRETQYFGPGTRLLVL.

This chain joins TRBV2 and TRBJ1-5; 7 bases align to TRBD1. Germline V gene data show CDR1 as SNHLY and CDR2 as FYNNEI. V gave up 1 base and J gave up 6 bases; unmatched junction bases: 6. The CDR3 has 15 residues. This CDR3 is CASSEGGPGGQPQHF. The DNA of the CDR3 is TGTGCCAGCAGTGAAGGGGGGCCAGGGGGTCAGCCCCAGCATTTT.

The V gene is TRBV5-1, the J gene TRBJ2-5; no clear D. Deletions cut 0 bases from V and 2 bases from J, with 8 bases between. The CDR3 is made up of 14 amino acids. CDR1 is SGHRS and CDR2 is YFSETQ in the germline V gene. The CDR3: CASSLGPPQETQYF. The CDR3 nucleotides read TGCGCCAGCAGCTTGGGGCCCCCACAAGAGACCCAGTACTTC.

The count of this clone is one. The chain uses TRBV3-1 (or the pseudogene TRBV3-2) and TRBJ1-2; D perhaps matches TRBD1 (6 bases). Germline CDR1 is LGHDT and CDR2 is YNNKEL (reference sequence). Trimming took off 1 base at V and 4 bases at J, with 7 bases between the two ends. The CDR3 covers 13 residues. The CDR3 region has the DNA TGTGCCAGCAGCCAAGCAGGGGCCTATGGCTACACCTTC. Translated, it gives CASSQAGAYGYTF.

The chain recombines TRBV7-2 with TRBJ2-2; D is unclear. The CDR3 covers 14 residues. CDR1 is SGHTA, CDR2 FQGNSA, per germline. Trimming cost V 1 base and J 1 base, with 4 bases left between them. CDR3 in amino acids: CASSLVLNTGELFF. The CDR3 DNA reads TGTGCCAGCAGCTTAGTCCTGAACACCGGGGAGCTGTTTTTT. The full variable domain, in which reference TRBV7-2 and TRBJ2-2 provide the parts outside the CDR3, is GAGVSQSPSNKVTEKGKDVELRCDPISGHTALYWYRQSLGQGLEFLIYFQGNSAPDKSGLPSDRFSAERTGGSVSTLTIQRTQQEDSAVYLCASSLVLNTGELFFGEGSRLTVL.

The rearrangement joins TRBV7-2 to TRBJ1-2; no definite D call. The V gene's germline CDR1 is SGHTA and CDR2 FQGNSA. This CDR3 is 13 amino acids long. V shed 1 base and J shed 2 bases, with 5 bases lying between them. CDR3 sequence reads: CASSLGANYGYTF. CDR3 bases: TGTGCCAGCAGCTTAGGGGCCAACTATGGCTACACCTTC.

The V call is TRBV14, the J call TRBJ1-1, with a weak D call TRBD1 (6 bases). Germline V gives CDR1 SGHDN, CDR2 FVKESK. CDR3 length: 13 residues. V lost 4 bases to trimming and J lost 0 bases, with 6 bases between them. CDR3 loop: CASSRTVNTEAFF. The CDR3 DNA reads TGTGCCAGCAGCCGGACAGTGAACACTGAAGCTTTCTTT.

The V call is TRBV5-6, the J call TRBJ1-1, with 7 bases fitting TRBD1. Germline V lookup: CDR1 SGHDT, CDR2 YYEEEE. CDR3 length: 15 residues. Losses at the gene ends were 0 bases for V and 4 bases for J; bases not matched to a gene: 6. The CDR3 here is CASSLVDREATEAFF. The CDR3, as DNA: TGTGCCAGCAGCTTGGTTGACAGGGAGGCCACTGAAGCTTTCTTT.

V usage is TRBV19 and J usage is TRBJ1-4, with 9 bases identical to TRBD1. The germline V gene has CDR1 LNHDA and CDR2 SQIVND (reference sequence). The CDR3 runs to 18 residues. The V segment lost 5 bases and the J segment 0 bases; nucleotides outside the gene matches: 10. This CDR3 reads CASSPGTGTYATNEKLFF. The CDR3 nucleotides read TGTGCCAGTAGTCCCGGGACAGGGACTTATGCAACTAATGAAAAACTGTTTTTT. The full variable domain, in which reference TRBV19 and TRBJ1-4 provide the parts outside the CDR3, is DGGITQSPKYLFRKEGQNVTLSCEQNLNHDAMYWYRQDPGQGLRLIYYSQIVNDFQKGDIAEGYSVSREKKESFPLTVTSAQKNPTAFYLCASSPGTGTYATNEKLFFGSGTQLSVL.

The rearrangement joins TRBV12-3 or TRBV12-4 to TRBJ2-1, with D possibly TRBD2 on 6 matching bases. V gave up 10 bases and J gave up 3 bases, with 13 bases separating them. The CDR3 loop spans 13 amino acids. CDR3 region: CATGGNSYNEQFF. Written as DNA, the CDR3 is TGTGCCACCGGGGGAAACAGCTACAATGAGCAGTTCTTC.